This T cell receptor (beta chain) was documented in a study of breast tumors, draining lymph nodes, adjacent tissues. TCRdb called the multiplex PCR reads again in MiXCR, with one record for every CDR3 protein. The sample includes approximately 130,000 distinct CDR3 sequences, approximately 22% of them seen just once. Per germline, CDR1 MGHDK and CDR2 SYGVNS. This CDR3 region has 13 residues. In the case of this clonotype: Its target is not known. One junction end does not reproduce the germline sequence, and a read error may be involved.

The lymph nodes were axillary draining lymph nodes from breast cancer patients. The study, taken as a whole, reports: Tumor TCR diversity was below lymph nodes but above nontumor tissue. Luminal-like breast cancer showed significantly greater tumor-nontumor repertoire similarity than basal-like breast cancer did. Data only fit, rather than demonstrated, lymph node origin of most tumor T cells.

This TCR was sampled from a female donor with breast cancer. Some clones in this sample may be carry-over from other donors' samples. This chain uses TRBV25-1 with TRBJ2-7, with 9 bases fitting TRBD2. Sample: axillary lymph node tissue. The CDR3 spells CASSVAGVGEQCF. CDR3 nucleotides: TGTGCCAGCAGTGTAGCGGGAGTAGGCGAGCAGTGCTTC.